The 14 T cell receptor beta chains given below trace back to one sample, sequenced in a study of neurological immune-mediated disorders. The time point denotes: technical triplicate 1. TCRdb redid the calling of the 5' RACE reads with MiXCR, one entry per CDR3 protein. The sample includes about 38,000 distinct CDR3 sequences, around 10% of them seen just once. The sequenced sample consisted of PBMCs. These receptors were obtained from a man aged 55-75 years with HTLV-1-associated myelopathy (HAM/TSP).

This clonotype was recorded at least ten times. This chain's CDR3 is CATSRDGGQGTDTQYF. DNA of the CDR3: TGTGCCACCAGCAGAGATGGGGGACAGGGGACAGATACGCAGTATTTT. The chain links TRBV15 to TRBJ2-3, with 10 bases aligning to TRBD1. Per the germline V gene, CDR1 is LNHNV and CDR2 is YYDKDF (reference sequence). The CDR3 runs 16 residues. V trimming: 0 bases; J trimming: 3 bases; junction bases outside the gene matches: 3. Full variable domain (rest looked up from reference TRBV15 and TRBJ2-3): DAMVIQNPRYQVTQFGKPVTLSCSQTLNHNVMYWYQQKSSQAPKLLFHYYDKDFNNEADTPDNFQSRRPNTSFCFLDIRSPGLGDTAMYLCATSRDGGQGTDTQYFGPGTRLTVL.

This clonotype has ten or more counts. The chain is built from TRBV25-1 and TRBJ1-2; D remains ambiguous. This CDR3 region has 12 residues. Germline CDR1 reads MGHDK; CDR2 reads SYGVNS. V was cut by 7 bases and J by 4 bases, with 10 bases left in between. CDR3 DNA: TGTGCCAGCACGGAGGGCGGCTATGGCTACACCTTC. Translated, it gives CASTEGGYGYTF.

This clonotype was observed many times. V usage is TRBV28 and J usage is TRBJ2-1; 8 bases agree with TRBD1. The germline V gene encodes CDR1 MDHEN and CDR2 SYDVKM. Trimming took 5 bases from V and 7 from J; bases not matched to a gene: 10. The CDR3 has 15 amino acids. This CDR3 reads CASSPDRALRNEQFF. The CDR3 region has the DNA TGTGCCAGCAGTCCGGACAGGGCCCTTCGGAATGAGCAGTTCTTC.

This clonotype was picked up many times. The chain has TRBV5-1 and TRBJ2-3; maybe TRBD1 (5 bases). The CDR3 covers 14 residues. V was cut by 1 base and J by 4 bases, with 10 bases left in between. CDR1 is SGHRS and CDR2 is YFSETQ in the germline V gene. CDR3 DNA sequence: TGCGCCAGCAGCTTGATACAGGTGCCAGATACGCAGTATTTT. Amino acids: CASSLIQVPDTQYF.

This clonotype was seen repeatedly, ten times or more. This chain connects TRBV9 to TRBJ2-6; 11 bases are shared with TRBD2. Trimming removed 2 bases from V and 0 bases from J; junction bases left unmatched: 7. Germline CDR1 is SGDLS and CDR2 is YYNGEE. The length of the CDR3 is 19 residues. CDR3 DNA sequence: TGTGCCAGCAGCGTGCTGGGACTAGCGGAGGCCTCTGGGGCCAACGTCCTGACTTTC. Its protein is CASSVLGLAEASGANVLTF.

There are many counts of this clonotype. The rearrangement links TRBV5-1 to TRBJ2-5; the match to TRBD2 covers 11 bases. V lost 4 bases to trimming and J lost 0 bases; unmatched junction nucleotides: 2. This CDR3 has 15 amino acids. Germline values: CDR1 SGHRS, CDR2 YFSETQ. Written as DNA, the CDR3 is TGCGCCAGCAGCCGACTAGCGGGGAACCAAGAGACCCAGTACTTC. It translates to CASSRLAGNQETQYF.

This clonotype was observed many times. This sequence joins TRBV12-3 or TRBV12-4 and TRBJ1-5; D ambiguous. CDR3 length: 13 residues. The germline V and J ends were trimmed by 5 bases and 5 bases, with 10 bases remaining between them. CDR3 nucleotide sequence: TGTGCCAGCAGTCACTCAGGCGATCAGCCCCAGCATTTT. This codes for CASSHSGDQPQHF.

Many counts were recorded for this clonotype. The chain recombines TRBV5-1 with TRBJ2-7; possibly TRBD2 for D (6 bases). The germline V and J ends were trimmed by 4 bases and 7 bases, with 15 bases remaining between them. The CDR3 loop spans 13 amino acids. From germline, CDR1 is SGHRS and CDR2 YFSETQ. The CDR3 DNA is TGCGCCAGCAGCCGGACGGGAGTAGGTGAGCAGTACTTC. Translated: CASSRTGVGEQYF.

This clonotype came up many times. The V call is TRBV21-1, the J call TRBJ2-7; no check of the table's D call, TRBD2, against the DNA was made. TRBV21-1 is described as a pseudogene. The CDR3 extends over 15 amino acids. The CDR3 DNA reads as TGTGCCAGCAGCAAAGCGTTTCCAGGGAGGTGCGAGCAGTACTTC. It encodes CASSKAFPGRCEQYF.

V is TRBV5-1 and J is TRBJ1-1; the D is unclear. Germline V gives CDR1 SGHRS, CDR2 YFSETQ. The CDR3 is made up of 14 amino acids. V lost 4 bases, J lost 6 bases, and 16 bases lay in between. CDR3 bases: TGCGCCAGCAGCCCGAGGGCGCGGGAGGCTGAAGCTTTCTTT. It encodes CASSPRAREAEAFF. The entire variable domain, with the rest obtained from reference TRBV5-1 and TRBJ1-1, is as follows: KAGVTQTPRYLIKTRGQQVTLSCSPISGHRSVSWYQQTPGQGLQFLFEYFSETQRNKGNFPGRFSGRQFSNSRSEMNVSTLELGDSALYLCASSPRAREAEAFFGQGTRLTVV.

This clonotype was picked up many times. V gene TRBV24-1 combines with J gene TRBJ2-2; no firm D call. V lost 7 bases and J lost 1, with 12 bases in between. This CDR3 spans 15 amino acids. Germline loops: CDR1 KGHDR, CDR2 SFDVKD. DNA of the CDR3: TGTGCCACCAGGGGCTCGGCTGAGAACACCGGGGAGCTGTTTTTT. Residues: CATRGSAENTGELFF.

This clonotype was counted ten times or more. The V call is TRBV5-1, the J call TRBJ2-7, with 7 bases lining up with TRBD1. V lost 5 bases and J lost 6; bases outside the gene matches: 5. The CDR3 is made up of 12 amino acids. Germline V gene sequence: CDR1 SGHRS, CDR2 YFSETQ. CDR3 in DNA: TGCGCCAGCAGAATGGGACAGACCGAGCAGTACTTC. Encoded protein: CASRMGQTEQYF.

This clonotype has at least ten counts. The genes are TRBV6-2 or TRBV6-3 and TRBJ2-1, with a weak D call TRBD2 (6 bases). Germline V gives CDR1 MNHEY, CDR2 SVGEGT. This CDR3 contains 12 residues. Trimming took off 3 bases at V and 10 bases at J, with 10 bases between the two ends. CDR3 sequence (DNA): TGTGCCAGCAGTTATGGAGGGGCGGAGCAGTTCTTC. It yields the protein CASSYGGAEQFF.

With respect to this clonotype: A much larger clone sits a single nucleotide away, making a read error possible. The V and J genes are TRBV7-9 and TRBJ1-1; TRBD1 might be the D (5 bases). This CDR3 region has 12 residues. Trimming took 4 bases from V and 11 from J, leaving 14 bases between them. The germline V gene has CDR1 SEHNR and CDR2 FQNEAQ (reference sequence). The CDR3 nucleotides read TGTGCCAGCAGCTCCCGGGGCCAGAGGGCTTTCTTT. This sequence encodes CASSSRGQRAFF.